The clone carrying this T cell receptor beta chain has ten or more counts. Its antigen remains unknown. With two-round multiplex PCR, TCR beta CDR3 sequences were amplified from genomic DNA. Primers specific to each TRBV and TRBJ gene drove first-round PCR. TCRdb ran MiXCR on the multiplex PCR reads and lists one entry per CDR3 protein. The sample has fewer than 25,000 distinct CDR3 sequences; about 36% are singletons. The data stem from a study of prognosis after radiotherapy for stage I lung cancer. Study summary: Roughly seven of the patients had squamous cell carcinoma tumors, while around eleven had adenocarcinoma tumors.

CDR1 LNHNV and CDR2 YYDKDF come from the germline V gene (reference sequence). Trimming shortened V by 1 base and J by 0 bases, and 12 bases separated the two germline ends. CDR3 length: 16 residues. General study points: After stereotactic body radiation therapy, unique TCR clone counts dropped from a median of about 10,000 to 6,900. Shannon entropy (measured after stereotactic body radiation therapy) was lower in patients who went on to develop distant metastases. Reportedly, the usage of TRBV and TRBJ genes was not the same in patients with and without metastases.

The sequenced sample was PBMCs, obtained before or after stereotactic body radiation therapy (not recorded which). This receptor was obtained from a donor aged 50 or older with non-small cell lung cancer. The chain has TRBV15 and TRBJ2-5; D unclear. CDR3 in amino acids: CATSRVVDAYQETQYF. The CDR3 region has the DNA TGTGCCACCAGCAGAGTAGTAGACGCGTACCAAGAGACCCAGTACTTC.